The next 7 T cell receptor beta chains were all read from a single sample in a study of T cell responses to AZD1222 COVID-19 vaccine. Clones were sequenced by immunoSEQ multiplex PCR, and TCRdb holds only the in-frame ones, with some missing. Among tens of thousands of clones listed, roughly 85% were seen once. The input for sequencing was peripheral blood, taken on day 0 of AZD1222 vaccination. The source of these receptors is an adult in good health.

The table lists this clone with a few counts. The genes are TRBV2 and TRBJ1-5; the match to TRBD1 covers 9 bases. CDR3 size: 15 residues. Losses at the gene ends were 6 bases for V and 1 base for J; bases not matched to a gene: 4. Germline V lookup: CDR1 SNHLY, CDR2 FYNNEI. CDR3 in amino acids: CASRNRGLSNQPQHF. The CDR3 DNA reads as TGTGCCAGCAGGAACAGGGGGCTAAGCAATCAGCCCCAGCATTTT.

The chain links TRBV18 to TRBJ2-7; 8 bases are a match to TRBD2. CDR3 length: 14 residues. The V gene end was trimmed by 6 bases and the J gene end by 7 bases; junction bases not matched to a gene: 11. The germline gives CDR1 KGHSH, CDR2 LQKENI. CDR3 sequence reads: CASSFAPGGEEQYF. CDR3 sequence (DNA): TGTGCCAGCTCTTTCGCCCCGGGAGGGGAAGAGCAGTACTTC.

V usage is TRBV7-6 and J usage is TRBJ2-4, with 11 bases aligning to TRBD1. Germline CDR1 is SGHVS and CDR2 is FNYEAQ. V lost 4 bases and J lost 6; bases outside the gene matches: 8. There are 16 residues in the CDR3. CDR3 sequence (DNA): TGTGCCAGCAGCTCCCAACCGGGACAGGGGGGAAACATTCAGTACTTC. Residues: CASSSQPGQGGNIQYF.

This sequence joins TRBV6-6 and TRBJ2-5; 9 bases map to TRBD1. The CDR3 extends over 15 amino acids. V trimming: 5 bases; J trimming: 5 bases; junction bases outside the gene matches: 9. The germline V gene encodes CDR1 MNHNY and CDR2 SVGAGI (reference sequence). CDR3 coding DNA: TGTGCCAGCAGTCGTCCGGGACAGGGAGGGGAGACCCAGTACTTC. Its translation: CASSRPGQGGETQYF.

The CDR3 reads CASSIPGQGQPQHF. CDR3 nucleotide sequence: TGTGCCAGTAGTATCCCAGGACAGGGGCAGCCCCAGCATTTT. This rearrangement joins TRBV19 to TRBJ1-5; TRBD1 agrees at 9 bases. The CDR3 has 14 residues. CDR1 is LNHDA and CDR2 is SQIVND in the germline V gene (reference sequence). With V trimmed by 3 bases and J by 7 bases, 4 bases remained unmatched.

J is TRBJ1-1 and V is TRBV6-5; D remains ambiguous. V gave up 6 bases and J gave up 1 base, with 9 bases separating them. The CDR3 has 13 amino acids. CDR1 and CDR2 from the germline V gene are MNHEY and SVGAGI. The CDR3 loop is CASSVSRNTEAFF. In DNA form, the CDR3 reads TGTGCCAGCAGCGTATCTAGGAACACTGAAGCTTTCTTT.

The chain employs TRBV25-1 and TRBJ1-2, with D uncertain. V was pared by 6 bases and J by 4 bases, with 15 bases between. CDR3 length: 14 amino acids. Per germline, CDR1 MGHDK and CDR2 SYGVNS. The CDR3 nucleotides read TGTGCCAGCAGAGCAGGTTGGGCAGGCTATGGCTACACCTTC. Its protein product is CASRAGWAGYGYTF.